This T cell receptor beta chain was recorded in a study of identical twins. Findings and limits, study-wide: There is a chance that invariant MAIT and iNKT cells partially muddied zero-insertion analyses. The degree of excess twin sharing was weaker in beta out-of-frame sequences. Fewer insertions characterized abundant cord blood beta clonotypes, whereas memory repertoires showed none.

The CDR3 is 12 residues long. Trimming took off 4 bases at V and 5 bases at J, with 8 bases between the two ends. Germline V lookup: CDR1 MDHEN, CDR2 SYDVKM. Unique molecular identifiers were present on the cDNA, which also gained a universal primer site by template switching. A single record per CDR3 protein comes from TCRdb applying MiXCR to the 5' RACE reads. The data hold about 530,000 distinct CDR3 sequences, with under 25% observed a single time. This clonotype has more than one count but fewer than ten. As yet, its antigen is unknown. These same data were also listed under a study on yellow fever vaccine responses in identical twins.

The sequence derives from a woman aged 18-29 years in good health. Sequencing used CD4+ T cells sorted from blood. The J gene is TRBJ2-5, the V gene TRBV28, with D possibly TRBD1 on 5 matching bases. CDR3: CASSSPGETQYF. CDR3 coding DNA: TGTGCCAGCAGTTCACCAGGGGAGACCCAGTACTTC.